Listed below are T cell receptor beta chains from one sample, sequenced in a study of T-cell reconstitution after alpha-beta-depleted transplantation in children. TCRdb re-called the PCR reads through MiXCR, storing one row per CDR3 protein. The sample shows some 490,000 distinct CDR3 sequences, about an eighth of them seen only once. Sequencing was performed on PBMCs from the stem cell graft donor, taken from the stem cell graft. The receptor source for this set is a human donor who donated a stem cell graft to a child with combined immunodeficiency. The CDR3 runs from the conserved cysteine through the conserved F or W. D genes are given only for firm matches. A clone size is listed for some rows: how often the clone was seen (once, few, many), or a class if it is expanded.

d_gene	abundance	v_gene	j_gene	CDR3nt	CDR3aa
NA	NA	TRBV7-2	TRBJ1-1	TGTGCCAGCAGGCGCTCCATGGCGGACGGCACTGAAGCTTTCTTT	CASRRSMADGTEAFF
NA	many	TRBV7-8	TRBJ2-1	TGTGCCAGCAGCTTCTACCAGGACTCGGACAATGAGCAGTTCTTC	CASSFYQDSDNEQFF
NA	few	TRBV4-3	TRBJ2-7	TGCGCCAGCAGCCAGGGGGTGGGCGAGCAGTACTTC	CASSQGVGEQYF
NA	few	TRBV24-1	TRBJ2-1	TGTGCCGCCTCCTTGGGGCACAATGAGCAGTTCTTC	CAASLGHNEQFF
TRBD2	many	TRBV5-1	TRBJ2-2	TGCGCCAGCAGCTTACCGGGACTAGCGGGAAGGGAGACCGGGGAGCTGTTTTTT	CASSLPGLAGRETGELFF
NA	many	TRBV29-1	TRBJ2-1	TGCAGCGGCTGGGAGCAGCCCTACAATGAGCAGTTCTTC	CSGWEQPYNEQFF
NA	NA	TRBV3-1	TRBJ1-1	TGTGCCAGCAGTCCAAAAGTTCGTTGGAACACTGAAGCTTTCTTT	CASSPKVRWNTEAFF
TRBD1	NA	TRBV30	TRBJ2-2	TGTGCCTGGAGTCCGGAGGACAGGGGGTACACCGGGGAGCTGTTTTTT	CAWSPEDRGYTGELFF
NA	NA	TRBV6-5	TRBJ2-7	TGTGCCAGCAGTTATCACAAACAGAAGGGAGGCTACGAGCAGTACTTC	CASSYHKQKGGYEQYF
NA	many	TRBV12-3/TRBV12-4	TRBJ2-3	TGTGCCAGCTCGGGTCACTATGCAGATACGCAGTATTTT	CASSGHYADTQYF
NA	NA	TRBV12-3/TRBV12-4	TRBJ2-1	TGTGCCAGCAGTTTCCGGCCCACCCATCGCTACAATGAGCAGTTCTTC	CASSFRPTHRYNEQFF
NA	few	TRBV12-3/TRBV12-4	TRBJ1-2	TGTGCCAGCAGCCAAGGGACATCGGTCTACACCTTC	CASSQGTSVYTF
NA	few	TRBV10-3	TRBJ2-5	TGTGCCATCAGTGACCCGACAGTTACCCAAGAGACCCAGTACTTC	CAISDPTVTQETQYF
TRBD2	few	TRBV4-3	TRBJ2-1	TGCGCCAGCAGCCAACAGGGACTAGCGTACAATGAGCAGTTCTTC	CASSQQGLAYNEQFF
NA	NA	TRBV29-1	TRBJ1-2	TGCAGCGTTGAAGATTGGGGAATAGGGGGAGGCTACACCTTC	CSVEDWGIGGGYTF
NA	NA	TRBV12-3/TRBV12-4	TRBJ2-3	TGTGCCAGCACCATTGGGTATACGCAGTATTTT	CASTIGYTQYF
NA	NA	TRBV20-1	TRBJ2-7	TGCAGTGCCCACGGGGGGCTCTACGAGCAGTACTTC	CSAHGGLYEQYF
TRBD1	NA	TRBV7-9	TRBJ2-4	TGTGCCAGCAGCTCAGGGGGACAGTATCCTACCAAAAACATTCAGTACTTC	CASSSGGQYPTKNIQYF
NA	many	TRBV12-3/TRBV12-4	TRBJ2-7	TGTGCCAGCACCCGGGCCCAGATCGGCTACGAGCAGTACTTC	CASTRAQIGYEQYF
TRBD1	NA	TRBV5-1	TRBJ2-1	TGCGCCAGCAGCTTGTGGGACAGGGTAGGGGATGAGCAGTTCTTC	CASSLWDRVGDEQFF
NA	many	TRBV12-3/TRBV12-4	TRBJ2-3	TGTGCCAGCAGTTTCGGCGGGACTAGCACAGATACGCAGTATTTT	CASSFGGTSTDTQYF
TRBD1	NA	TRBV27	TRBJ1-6	TGTGCCAGCAGTCAACCGGGACAGGGATCGACCCTCCACTTT	CASSQPGQGSTLHF
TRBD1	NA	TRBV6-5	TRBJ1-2	TGTGCCAGCAGTTCAGACAGGGGACGACAACCTAACTATGGCTACACCTTC	CASSSDRGRQPNYGYTF
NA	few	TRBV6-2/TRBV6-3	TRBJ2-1	TGTGCCACTCTTTACTCCTACAATGAGCAGTTCTTC	CATLYSYNEQFF
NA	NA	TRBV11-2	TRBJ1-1	TGTGCCAGCAGCCCCCAACCCCTCCAGATCAGGGACACTGAAGCTTTCTTT	CASSPQPLQIRDTEAFF
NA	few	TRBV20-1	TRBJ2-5	TGCAGTGCTACGAGCGTTTGGGGGAGAGAGACCCAGTACTTC	CSATSVWGRETQYF
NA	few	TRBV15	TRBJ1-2	TGTGCCACCAGCAGAGTAGGCAGGACCTATGGCTACACCTTC	CATSRVGRTYGYTF
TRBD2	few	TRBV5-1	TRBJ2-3	TGCGCCAGCAGCTGGGAGGGGAGGGACGATACGCAGTATTTT	CASSWEGRDDTQYF
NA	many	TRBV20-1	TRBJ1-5	TGCAGTGCTACCGGCAGGGGTTATCAGCCCCAGCATTTT	CSATGRGYQPQHF
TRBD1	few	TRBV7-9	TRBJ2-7	TGTGCCAGCAGCTTAGCGGGGCAGGGGGACGACGAGCAGTACTTC	CASSLAGQGDDEQYF
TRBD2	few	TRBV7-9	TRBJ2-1	TGTGCCAGCAGCCCTTCCCGTGCAGCGGGGGCCAACAATGAGCAGTTCTTC	CASSPSRAAGANNEQFF
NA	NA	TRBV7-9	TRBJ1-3	TGTTCCGGCAGCTCCGGACAGACAAACACCATATATTTT	CSGSSGQTNTIYF
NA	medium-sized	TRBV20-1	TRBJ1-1	TGCAGTGCTAGAGTAAAGGAGACTGAAGCTTTCTTT	CSARVKETEAFF
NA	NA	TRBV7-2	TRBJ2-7	TGTGCCAGCAGCTTAGCGGAGGGAGCCTACGAGCAGTACTTC	CASSLAEGAYEQYF
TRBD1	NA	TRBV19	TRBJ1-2	TGTGCCAGTAGTGCCGGGACAGGTTGGGGGTATTTCGGCTACACCTTC	CASSAGTGWGYFGYTF
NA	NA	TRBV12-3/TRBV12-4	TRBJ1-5	TGTGCCAGCAGTTTAGAGGCGGGAACAGGCAATCAGCCCCAGCATTTT	CASSLEAGTGNQPQHF
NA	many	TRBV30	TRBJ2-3	TGTGCCTGGCAACAGAGCTCTAGCACAGATACGCAGTATTTT	CAWQQSSSTDTQYF
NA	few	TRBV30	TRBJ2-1	TGTGCCTGGAGTGTGGGGCAGTCGGAGCAGTTCTTC	CAWSVGQSEQFF
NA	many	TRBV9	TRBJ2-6	TGTGCCAGCAGCGTACCGCGGGACACTGATTACTCTGGGGCCAACGTCCTGACTTTC	CASSVPRDTDYSGANVLTF
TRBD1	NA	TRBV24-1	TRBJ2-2	TGTGCCACCAGTGATTTAATCGGTGGGACAGGGGGAACCGGGGAGCTGTTTTTT	CATSDLIGGTGGTGELFF
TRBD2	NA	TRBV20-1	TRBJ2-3	TGCAGTGCTAGTGAACTAGCGGGCACAGATACGCAGTATTTT	CSASELAGTDTQYF
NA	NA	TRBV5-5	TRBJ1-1	TGTGCCAGCAGCTTGGCACCTTCGAACACTGAAGCTTTCTTT	CASSLAPSNTEAFF
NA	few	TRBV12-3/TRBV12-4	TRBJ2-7	TGTGCCAGCGAAAAAAGGGCAAGCCTGGGGGAGCAGTACTTC	CASEKRASLGEQYF
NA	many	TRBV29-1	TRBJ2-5	TGCAGCGTTGACGCCAGGTCCCAAGAGACCCAGTACTTC	CSVDARSQETQYF
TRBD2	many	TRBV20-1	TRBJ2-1	TGCAGTGCCCCCTTGGGGGGGAACTCCTACAATGAGCAGTTCTTC	CSAPLGGNSYNEQFF
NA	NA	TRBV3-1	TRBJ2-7	TGTGCCAGCAGCCACCCAACACGGGGGCTAAGATCTGACGAGCAGTACTTC	CASSHPTRGLRSDEQYF
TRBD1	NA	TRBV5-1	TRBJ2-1	TGCGCCAGCAGCTTGGCGGACAGGGTGAGATACAATGAGCAGTTCTTC	CASSLADRVRYNEQFF
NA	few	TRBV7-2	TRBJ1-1	TGTGCCAGCAGCATTCAAGAGAACACTGAAGCTTTCTTT	CASSIQENTEAFF
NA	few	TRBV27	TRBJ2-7	TGTGCCAGCAGGACATCCTACGAGCAGTACTTC	CASRTSYEQYF
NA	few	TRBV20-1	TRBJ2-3	TGCAGTGCTAGAGTACAGGTCACAGATACGCAGTATTTT	CSARVQVTDTQYF
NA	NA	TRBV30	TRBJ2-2	TGTGCCTGGGAAAACTCGCGATCGAACACCGGGGAGCTGTTTTTT	CAWENSRSNTGELFF
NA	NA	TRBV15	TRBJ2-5	TGTGCCACCAGCAGGTCGGGCGGGGAGACCCAGTACTTC	CATSRSGGETQYF
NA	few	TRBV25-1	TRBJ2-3	TGTGCCAGCAGTGAAAACTACTACACAGATACGCAGTATTTT	CASSENYYTDTQYF
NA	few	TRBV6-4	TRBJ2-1	TGTGCCAGCATTCTAGCAGCCAATGAGCAGTTCTTC	CASILAANEQFF
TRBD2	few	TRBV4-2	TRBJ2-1	TGTGCCAGCAGCCAAGTTAGCGGGGCCTACAATGAGCAGTTCTTC	CASSQVSGAYNEQFF
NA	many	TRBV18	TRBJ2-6	TGTGCCAGCTCACCACCGGAGGGGTCTGGGGCCAACGTCCTGACTTTC	CASSPPEGSGANVLTF
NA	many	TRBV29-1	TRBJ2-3	TGCAGCGTCGTACAGGGAGGCGGTGCAGATACGCAGTATTTT	CSVVQGGGADTQYF
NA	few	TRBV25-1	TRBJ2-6	TGTGCCAGCAGGTTTGTGGGGGCCTCTGGGGCCAACGTCCTGACTTTC	CASRFVGASGANVLTF
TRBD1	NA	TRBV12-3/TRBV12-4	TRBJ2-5	TGTGCCAGCAGTGGAGGGACAGGGGATTCGGTAGAGACCCAGTACTTC	CASSGGTGDSVETQYF